Given below is one T cell receptor (beta chain) in context. The antigen is unknown. The V gene lost 2 bases and the J gene lost 0 bases, with 9 bases spanning the gap. The CDR3 contains 15 residues. The V gene's germline CDR1 is SGHTS and CDR2 YDEGEE. This sample is drawn from a study of follicular helper T cells after annual influenza vaccination. Findings and caveats of the study: ICOS+CD38+ cTfh clonality tracked population frequency, and its change tracked circulating plasmablast change. Each annual vaccination recalled recurring oligoclonal ICOS+CD38+ cTfh clonotypes. Productive TCRB sequences came from only about 10-22% of cells.

The time point: 2014-2015 season, 7 days after vaccination. Here immunoSEQ multiplex PCR was the method, and the copy in TCRdb shows in-frame clones only, minus some. This sample has thousands of clones, with roughly 80% found just once. Here the sequenced sample was CXCR5+ CD38- circulating T follicular helper cells from blood, taken 7 days after influenza vaccination. As to subset: circulating Tfh, non-naive CD4+CXCR5+PD-1+ (ICOS+CD38+ or ICOS-CD38-). The TCR was taken from an adult who received the influenza vaccine. The chain recombines TRBV5-8 with TRBJ2-1; D is tentatively TRBD1 or TRBD2 (5 bases each). Written as DNA, the CDR3 is TGTGCCAGCAGCTTAAAGGGGAGCTCCTACAATGAGCAGTTCTTC. Amino acid sequence: CASSLKGSSYNEQFF.